The clone carrying this TCR beta chain has at least ten counts. The antigen is unknown. This sample stems from a study of early T cells in non-severe SARS-CoV-2 infection. Study-level information: Chains stayed unpaired after sequencing of bulk RNA from unsorted whole blood. Study-wide points: Comparison of clonotypes with VDJdb favored anti-spike CD8 responses while missing private and CD4 specificities.

Attachment of unique molecular identifiers to individual cDNA molecules was performed. TCRdb re-called the 5' RACE reads with MiXCR, one entry per CDR3 protein. The top ten clones hold around 4.2% of a sample with about 50,000 distinct CDR3 sequences, 7% to 10% of them seen once. The CDR3 has 13 amino acids. Trimming shortened V by 4 bases and J by 7 bases, and 13 bases separated the two germline ends. Germline loops: CDR1 MNHNY, CDR2 SVGAGI (reference sequence). Material: whole blood. The receptor was derived from an adult who was a healthcare worker with PCR-confirmed SARS-CoV-2 infection or an uninfected control (not recorded which). The V and J genes are TRBV6-6 and TRBJ1-2; D is possibly TRBD1 (6 bases). The CDR3 DNA sequence: TGTGCCAGCAGTTCGGTACGAGGGGGTGGCTACACCTTC. Its protein product is CASSSVRGGGYTF.